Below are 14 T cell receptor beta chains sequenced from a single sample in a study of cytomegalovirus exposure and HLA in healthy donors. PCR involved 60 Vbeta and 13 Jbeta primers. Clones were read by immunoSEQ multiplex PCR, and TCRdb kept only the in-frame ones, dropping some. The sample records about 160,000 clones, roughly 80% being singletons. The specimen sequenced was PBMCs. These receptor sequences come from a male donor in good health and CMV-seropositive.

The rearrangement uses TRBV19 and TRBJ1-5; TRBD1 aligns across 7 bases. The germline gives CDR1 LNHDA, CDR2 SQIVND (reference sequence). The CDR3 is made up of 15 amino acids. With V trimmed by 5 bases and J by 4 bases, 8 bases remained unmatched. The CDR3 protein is CASSGGGGSNQPQHF. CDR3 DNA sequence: TGTGCCAGTAGTGGCGGAGGGGGCAGTAATCAGCCCCAGCATTTT.

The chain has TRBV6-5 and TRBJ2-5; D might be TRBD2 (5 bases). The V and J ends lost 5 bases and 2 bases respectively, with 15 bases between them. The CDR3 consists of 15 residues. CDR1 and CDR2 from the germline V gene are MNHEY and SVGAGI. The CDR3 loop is CASSAQPDYQETQYF. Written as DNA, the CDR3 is TGTGCCAGCAGTGCCCAACCTGACTATCAAGAGACCCAGTACTTC.

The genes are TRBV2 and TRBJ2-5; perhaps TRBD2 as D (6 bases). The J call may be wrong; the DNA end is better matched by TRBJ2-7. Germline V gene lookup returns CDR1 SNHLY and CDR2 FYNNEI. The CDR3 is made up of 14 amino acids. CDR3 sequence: CASRTGTVSYEQYF. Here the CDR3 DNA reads TGTGCCAGCCGGACCGGGACTGTCTCCTACGAGCAGTACTTC.

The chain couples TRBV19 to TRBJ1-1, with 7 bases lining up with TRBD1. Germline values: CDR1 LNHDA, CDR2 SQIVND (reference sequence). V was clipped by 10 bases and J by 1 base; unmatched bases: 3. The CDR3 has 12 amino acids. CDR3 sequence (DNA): TGTGCCACCCGACAGGGGAACACTGAAGCTTTCTTT. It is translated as CATRQGNTEAFF.

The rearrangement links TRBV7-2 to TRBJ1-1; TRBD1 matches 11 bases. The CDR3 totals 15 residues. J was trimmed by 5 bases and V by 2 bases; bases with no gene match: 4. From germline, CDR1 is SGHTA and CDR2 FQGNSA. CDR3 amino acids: CASSLYGQGATEAFF. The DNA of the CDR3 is TGTGCCAGCAGCTTATACGGACAGGGGGCAACTGAAGCTTTCTTT.

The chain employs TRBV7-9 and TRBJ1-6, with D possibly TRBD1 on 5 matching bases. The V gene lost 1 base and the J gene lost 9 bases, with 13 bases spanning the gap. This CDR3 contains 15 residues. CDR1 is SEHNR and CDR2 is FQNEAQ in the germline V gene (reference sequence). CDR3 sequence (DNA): TGTGCCAGCAGCTTAGAGCAGGGTGAGAGTTCACCCCTCCACTTT. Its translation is CASSLEQGESSPLHF.

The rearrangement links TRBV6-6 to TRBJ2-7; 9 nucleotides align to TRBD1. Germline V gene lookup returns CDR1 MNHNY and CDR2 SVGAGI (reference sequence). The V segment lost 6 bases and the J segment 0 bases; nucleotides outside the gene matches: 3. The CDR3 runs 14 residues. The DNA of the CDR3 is TGTGCCAGCAGGGGGACAGGGAGCTCCTACGAGCAGTACTTC. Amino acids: CASRGTGSSYEQYF.

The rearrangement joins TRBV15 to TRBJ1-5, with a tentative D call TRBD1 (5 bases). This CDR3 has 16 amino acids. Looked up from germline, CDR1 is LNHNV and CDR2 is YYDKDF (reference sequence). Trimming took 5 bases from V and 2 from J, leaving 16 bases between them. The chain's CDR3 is CATSGQVRDGNQPQHF. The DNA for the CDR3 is TGTGCCACCAGCGGGCAGGTGCGGGACGGCAATCAGCCCCAGCATTTT.

The DNA for the CDR3 is TGCGCCAGCAGCGACCAGGGACAGCCTATGAACACTGAAGCTTTCTTT. Protein sequence: CASSDQGQPMNTEAFF. The chain carries TRBV5-1 and TRBJ1-1; 7 bases fit TRBD1. Germline-derived CDR1 and CDR2 are SGHRS and YFSETQ. This CDR3 is 16 amino acids long. Trimming at V came to 4 bases and at J to 0 bases, leaving 9 bases not matched to a gene.

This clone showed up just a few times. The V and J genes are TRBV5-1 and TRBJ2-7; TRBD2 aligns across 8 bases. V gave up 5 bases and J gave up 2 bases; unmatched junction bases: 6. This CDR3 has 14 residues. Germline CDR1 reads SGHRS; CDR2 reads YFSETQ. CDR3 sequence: CASRPAGGPYEQYF. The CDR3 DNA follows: TGCGCCAGCAGACCGGCGGGAGGCCCCTACGAGCAGTACTTC.

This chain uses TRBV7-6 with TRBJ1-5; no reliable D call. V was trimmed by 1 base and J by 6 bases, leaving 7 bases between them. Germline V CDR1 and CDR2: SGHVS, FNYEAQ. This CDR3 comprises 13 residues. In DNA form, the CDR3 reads TGTGCCAGCAGCTTAGGCAGGTTTCAGCCCCAGCATTTT. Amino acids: CASSLGRFQPQHF.

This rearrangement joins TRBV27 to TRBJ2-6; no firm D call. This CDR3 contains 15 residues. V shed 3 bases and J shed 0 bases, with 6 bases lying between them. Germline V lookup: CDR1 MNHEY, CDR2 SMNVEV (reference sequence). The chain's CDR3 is CASSLSGSGANVLTF. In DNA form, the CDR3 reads TGTGCCAGCAGTTTGAGTGGCTCTGGGGCCAACGTCCTGACTTTC.

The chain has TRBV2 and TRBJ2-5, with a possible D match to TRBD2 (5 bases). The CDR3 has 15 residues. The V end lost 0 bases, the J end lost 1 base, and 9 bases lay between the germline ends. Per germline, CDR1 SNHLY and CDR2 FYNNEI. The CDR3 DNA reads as TGTGCCAGCAGTGAAGCGCGAACTAGCCAAGAGACCCAGTACTTC. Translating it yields CASSEARTSQETQYF. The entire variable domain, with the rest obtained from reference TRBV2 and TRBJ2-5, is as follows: EPEVTQTPSHQVTQMGQEVILRCVPISNHLYFYWYRQILGQKVEFLVSFYNNEISEKSEIFDDQFSVERPDGSNFTLKIRSTKLEDSAMYFCASSEARTSQETQYFGPGTRLLVL.

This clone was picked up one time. The CDR3 DNA reads TGTGCCAGCAGCTTAGCGGGGGTAGCGGCCGTTCGGGGGTACGAGCAGTACTTC. This encodes CASSLAGVAAVRGYEQYF. The J gene is TRBJ2-7, the V gene TRBV7-2; a weak D match, TRBD2 (6 bases). The CDR3 sequence is 18 residues long. The V end was cut by 0 bases, the J end by 4 bases, with 22 bases between. The germline gives CDR1 SGHTA, CDR2 FQGNSA. The whole variable domain, remainder taken from reference TRBV7-2 and TRBJ2-7, is GAGVSQSPSNKVTEKGKDVELRCDPISGHTALYWYRQSLGQGLEFLIYFQGNSAPDKSGLPSDRFSAERTGGSVSTLTIQRTQQEDSAVYLCASSLAGVAAVRGYEQYFGPGTRLTVT.